This TCR beta chain was documented in a study of blood T cell repertoires in COVID-19. This CDR3 spans 17 amino acids. Germline V gene lookup returns CDR1 MGHRA and CDR2 YSYEKL. V lost 4 bases to trimming and J lost 6 bases, with 22 bases between them. Clones were read by immunoSEQ multiplex PCR, and TCRdb kept only the in-frame ones, dropping some. The sample lists roughly 330,000 clones; 80% to 90% were seen once. The receptor's source is a woman in her twenties or thirties who had recovered from COVID-19. This chain connects TRBV4-1 to TRBJ1-5; D remains ambiguous. The sample was PBMCs or T cells enriched from blood (not recorded which). The DNA of the CDR3 is TGCGCCAGCAGCCCTAGCGTAGGCATGGGGTCAGGTCAGCCCCAGCATTTT. It is translated as CASSPSVGMGSGQPQHF.